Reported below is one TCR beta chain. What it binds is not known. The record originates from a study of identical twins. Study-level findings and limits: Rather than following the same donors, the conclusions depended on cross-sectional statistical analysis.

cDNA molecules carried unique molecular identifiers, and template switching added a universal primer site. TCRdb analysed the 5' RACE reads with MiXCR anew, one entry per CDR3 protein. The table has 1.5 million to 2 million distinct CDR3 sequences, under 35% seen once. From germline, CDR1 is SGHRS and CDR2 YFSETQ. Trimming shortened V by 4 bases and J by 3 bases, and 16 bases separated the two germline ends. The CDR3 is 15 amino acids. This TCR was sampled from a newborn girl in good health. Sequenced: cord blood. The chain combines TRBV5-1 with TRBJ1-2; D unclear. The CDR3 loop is CASSAASSRDYGYTF. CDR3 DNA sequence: TGCGCCAGCAGCGCGGCTTCATCCCGGGACTATGGCTACACCTTC.